These 8 T cell receptor beta chains came from one sample sequenced in a study of blood T cell repertoires in COVID-19. Profiling relied on immunoSEQ multiplex PCR, and the TCRdb table lists in-frame clones only, not all of them. This table holds approximately 96,000 clones, about 84% found once. Source material: peripheral blood. These receptors all come from a woman older than 75 with acute or convalescent COVID-19.

The CDR3 nucleotides are TGTGCCAGCACCGCGCAGACAGGGGCAACCCTCCACTTT. This codes for CASTAQTGATLHF. The chain joins TRBV28 to TRBJ1-6; TRBD1 matches 8 bases. CDR1 and CDR2 (germline): MDHEN, SYDVKM. J lost 14 bases, V lost 7 bases, and 10 bases had no gene match. CDR3 size: 13 residues.

The genes are TRBV5-1 and TRBJ2-4; D unclear. The CDR3 totals 15 residues. The germline CDR1 and CDR2 sequences are SGHRS and YFSETQ. V was trimmed by 1 base and J by 0 bases, leaving 8 bases between them. The CDR3 bases are TGCGCCAGCAGCTTGCCGTCCGTAGCCAAAAACATTCAGTACTTC. Translation: CASSLPSVAKNIQYF.

This rearrangement joins TRBV5-6 to TRBJ1-5; D is undetermined. V lost 0 bases and J 4 bases, leaving 8 bases between the germline ends. Germline lookup yields CDR1 SGHDT and CDR2 YYEEEE. There are 14 residues in the CDR3. The CDR3 is CASSLGGHNQPQHF. The CDR3 coding sequence is TGTGCCAGCAGCTTGGGAGGCCATAATCAGCCCCAGCATTTT.

The CDR3 loop reads CASKQGEAKNIQYF. The CDR3 DNA is TGTGCCAGCAAACAGGGCGAAGCCAAAAACATTCAGTACTTC. The gene calls are TRBV2 and TRBJ2-4; D is possibly TRBD1 (6 bases). This CDR3 comprises 14 residues. Germline lookup yields CDR1 SNHLY and CDR2 FYNNEI. Between the trimmed V and J ends, which lost 7 bases and 0 bases, there was a span of 10 bases.

J is TRBJ1-1 and V is TRBV28; maybe TRBD1 (5 bases). The CDR3 spans 13 residues. Germline assignment: CDR1 MDHEN and CDR2 SYDVKM. V was trimmed by 8 bases and J by 1 base, leaving 11 bases between them. As DNA, the CDR3 is TGTGCCAGCCGTAGGGGAGGGAACACTGAAGCTTTCTTT. Translating gives CASRRGGNTEAFF.

This clone was counted a few times. The chain uses TRBV11-2 and TRBJ1-1; no clear D gene. CDR1 and CDR2 (germline): SGHAT, FQNNGV. The CDR3 is made up of 13 amino acids. V dropped 3 bases and J dropped 1 base, with 6 bases sitting between them. CDR3 loop: CASSLLRNTEAFF. In DNA, the CDR3 is TGTGCCAGCAGCTTGTTGAGGAACACTGAAGCTTTCTTT.

The rearrangement joins TRBV7-6 to TRBJ1-5, with 9 nucleotides matching TRBD1. V dropped 1 base and J dropped 3; count of bases not matched to a gene: 1. The CDR3 is made up of 15 amino acids. Germline CDR1 is SGHVS and CDR2 is FNYEAQ. This CDR3 is CASSLGDRDNQPQHF. CDR3 coding DNA: TGTGCCAGCAGCTTAGGGGACAGGGACAATCAGCCCCAGCATTTT.

The chain combines TRBV5-1 with TRBJ1-2, with a tentative D call TRBD1 (5 bases). V lost 2 bases, J lost 6 bases, and 20 bases lay in between. Germline lookup yields CDR1 SGHRS and CDR2 YFSETQ. The CDR3 sequence is 16 residues long. The CDR3 DNA follows: TGCGCCAGCAGCTTACCTATCGGGCAGGGAGGAAATGGCTACACCTTC. This encodes CASSLPIGQGGNGYTF.